The 12 T cell receptor beta chains listed next were all sequenced from one sample in a study of T cell clonotyping in hematopoietic cell transplantation. The time point here: recipient sample about 28 days before transplant, after cytoreduction. The assay was immunoSEQ multiplex PCR, and TCRdb's table has in-frame clones only and misses some. The table shows 65,000 to 80,000 clones, with 90% to 97% occurring only once. The sample was peripheral blood mononuclear cells, taken before stem cell transplant. The receptors shown here come from a woman aged 45 to 65 with acute myeloid leukemia. Some clones in this sample may be carry-over from other donors' samples.

The gene calls are TRBV30 and TRBJ2-7, with 8 bases matching TRBD2. Trimming cost V 8 bases and J 0 bases; bases outside gene matches: 0. The CDR3 runs to 11 residues. Germline CDR1 and CDR2: GTSNPN and SVGIG (reference sequence). The CDR3 bases are TGTGCCGGGACTAGCTCCTACGAGCAGTACTTC. Translating gives CAGTSSYEQYF.

The chain employs TRBV5-1 and TRBJ1-1; TRBD1 aligns across 9 bases. J was trimmed by 4 bases and V by 2 bases; bases with no gene match: 6. CDR1 and CDR2 from the germline V gene are SGHRS and YFSETQ. This CDR3 region has 15 residues. The CDR3 sequence is CASSFPGQGFTEAFF. In DNA, the CDR3 is TGCGCCAGCAGCTTCCCGGGACAGGGATTCACTGAAGCTTTCTTT.

The V gene is TRBV6-1, the J gene TRBJ1-2, with TRBD1 as a possible D gene (6 bases). This CDR3 region has 14 residues. Trimming removed 8 bases from V and 8 bases from J, with 21 bases in between. Germline V lookup: CDR1 MNHNS, CDR2 SASEGT. CDR3 bases: TGTGCCAGCCCCCTCGCGGGGGGCCTTCAGGGCTACACCTTC. This gives the protein CASPLAGGLQGYTF.

The rearrangement links TRBV28 to TRBJ2-7, with D unclear. Germline values: CDR1 MDHEN, CDR2 SYDVKM. Trimming left V 4 bases short and J 6 bases short, with 7 bases between. The length of the CDR3 is 11 residues. The CDR3 coding sequence is TGTGCCAGCAGTTCCTTCCTCGAGCAGTACTTC. This gives the protein CASSSFLEQYF.

This clone showed up just once. The chain joins TRBV6-6 to TRBJ1-2; 12 nucleotides line up with TRBD1. After removal of 5 bases from V and 4 bases from J, the junction contained 5 bases not matched to a gene. The V gene's germline CDR1 is MNHNY and CDR2 SVGAGI (reference sequence). The CDR3 contains 15 residues. The CDR3 DNA follows: TGTGCCAGCAGTCACGGGACAGGGGGCGGCTATGGCTACACCTTC. Amino acid sequence: CASSHGTGGGYGYTF.

The chain joins TRBV7-2 to TRBJ2-1, with D unclear. Germline lookup yields CDR1 SGHTA and CDR2 FQGNSA. Between the trimmed V and J ends, which lost 1 base and 7 bases, there was a span of 8 bases. This CDR3 region has 13 residues. Here the CDR3 reads CASSLDPSNEQFF. CDR3 bases: TGTGCCAGCAGCTTAGATCCTAGTAATGAGCAGTTCTTC. Drawing the rest from reference TRBV7-2 and TRBJ2-1, the complete variable domain is GAGVSQSPSNKVTEKGKDVELRCDPISGHTALYWYRQSLGQGLEFLIYFQGNSAPDKSGLPSDRFSAERTGGSVSTLTIQRTQQEDSAVYLCASSLDPSNEQFFGPGTRLTVL.

This rearrangement joins TRBV27 to TRBJ2-5, with no clear D. Trimming took 2 bases from V and 5 from J, leaving 9 bases between them. The length of the CDR3 is 13 residues. Germline V gene sequence: CDR1 MNHEY, CDR2 SMNVEV (reference sequence). As DNA, the CDR3 is TGTGCCAGCAGTTTAATCGGTACGGAGACCCAGTACTTC. Protein product: CASSLIGTETQYF.

The chain joins TRBV10-1 to TRBJ1-4, with D hard to call. V lost 1 base and J lost 5, with 11 bases in between. Germline CDR1 and CDR2: WNHNN and SYGVQD (reference sequence). The CDR3 has 15 residues. The CDR3 sequence is CASSEWNGRNEKLFF. The CDR3 bases are TGCGCCAGCAGTGAGTGGAACGGAAGAAATGAAAAACTGTTTTTT.

The CDR3 loop reads CASRPGGYSNQPQHF. The CDR3 coding sequence is TGTGCCAGCAGACCTGGCGGCTATAGCAATCAGCCCCAGCATTTT. The chain couples TRBV28 to TRBJ1-5, with D unclear. Per the germline V gene, CDR1 is MDHEN and CDR2 is SYDVKM. With 6 bases removed from V and 0 bases from J, the gap between germline ends came to 12 bases. CDR3 size: 15 residues.

This sequence joins TRBV28 and TRBJ1-2, with D hard to call. This CDR3 spans 13 amino acids. Trimming removed 10 bases at V and 4 bases at J, with 16 bases between. Germline V gene data show CDR1 as MDHEN and CDR2 as SYDVKM. Here the CDR3 reads CATLRFSGYGYTF. The CDR3 bases are TGTGCCACCCTTCGGTTCTCAGGCTATGGCTACACCTTC.

V and J are TRBV5-1 and TRBJ2-3; perhaps D is TRBD1 or TRBD2 (6 bases each). Trimming shortened V by 0 bases and J by 0 bases, and 11 bases separated the two germline ends. The CDR3 consists of 16 residues. Germline CDR1 is SGHRS and CDR2 is YFSETQ. In DNA, the CDR3 is TGCGCCAGCAGCTTGGTTGGGGGGCCTAGCACAGATACGCAGTATTTT. Amino acid sequence: CASSLVGGPSTDTQYF.

Written as DNA, the CDR3 is TGTGCCAGCAGTTACAGGTCGAGCACTGAAGCTTTCTTT. It encodes CASSYRSSTEAFF. V usage is TRBV28 and J usage is TRBJ1-1; D might be TRBD1 (5 bases). Germline V gives CDR1 MDHEN, CDR2 SYDVKM. CDR3 length equals 13 residues. Trimming removed 4 bases from V and 4 bases from J, with 10 bases in between.